This T cell receptor beta chain was sequenced for a study of shared clonotypes between healthy human individuals. Germline V gives CDR1 KGHSH, CDR2 LQKENI. V shed 3 bases and J shed 0 bases, with 6 bases lying between them. CDR3 size: 15 residues. This clone was counted many times. Other DNA sequences in this specimen translate into the identical CDR3. TCRdb keeps only in-frame clones here, not all; method: immunoSEQ multiplex PCR. The sample holds 550,000 to 800,000 clones, roughly 70% seen once. The source is a woman in her thirties in good health. V is TRBV18 and J is TRBJ2-6; no reliable D call. Sequencing input: memory CD4+ T cells sorted from blood. The subset: CD45RA-negative fraction. The chain's CDR3 is CASSPPSSGANVLTF. The CDR3 DNA sequence: TGTGCCAGCTCACCCCCGTCCTCTGGGGCCAACGTCCTGACTTTC.